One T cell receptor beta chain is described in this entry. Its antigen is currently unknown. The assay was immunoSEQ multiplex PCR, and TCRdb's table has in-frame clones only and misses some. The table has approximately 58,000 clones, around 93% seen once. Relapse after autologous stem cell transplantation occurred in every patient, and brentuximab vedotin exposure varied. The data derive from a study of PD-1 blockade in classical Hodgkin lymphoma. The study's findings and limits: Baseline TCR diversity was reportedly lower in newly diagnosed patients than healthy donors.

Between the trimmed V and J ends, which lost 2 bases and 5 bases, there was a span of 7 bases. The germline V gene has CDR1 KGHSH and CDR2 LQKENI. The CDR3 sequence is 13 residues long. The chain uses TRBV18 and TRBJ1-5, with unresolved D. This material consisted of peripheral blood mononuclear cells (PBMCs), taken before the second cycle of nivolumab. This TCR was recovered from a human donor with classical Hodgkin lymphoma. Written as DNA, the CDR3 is TGTGCCAGCTCACCAGGGCAGGATCAGCCCCAGCATTTT. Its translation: CASSPGQDQPQHF.